Listed here is a single T cell receptor beta chain. Via MiXCR, TCRdb re-called the RT-PCR reads, giving one row per CDR3 protein. This sample carries about 700,000 distinct CDR3 sequences, approximately 15% of them seen once, and the ten largest clones take 3.6%. The CDR3 runs to 14 residues. Trimming pared 4 bases from V and 10 bases from J, leaving 17 bases between. Per the germline V gene, CDR1 is LGHNA and CDR2 is YSLEER. The chain employs TRBV4-3 and TRBJ2-1; D uncertain. Sample: memory CD4+ T cells from blood. This clonotype originated in a female donor in good health, serving as a healthy control. CDR3 residues: CASSRSGIRVEQFF. CDR3 DNA: TGCGCCAGCAGCCGCTCAGGTATAAGGGTCGAGCAGTTCTTC.